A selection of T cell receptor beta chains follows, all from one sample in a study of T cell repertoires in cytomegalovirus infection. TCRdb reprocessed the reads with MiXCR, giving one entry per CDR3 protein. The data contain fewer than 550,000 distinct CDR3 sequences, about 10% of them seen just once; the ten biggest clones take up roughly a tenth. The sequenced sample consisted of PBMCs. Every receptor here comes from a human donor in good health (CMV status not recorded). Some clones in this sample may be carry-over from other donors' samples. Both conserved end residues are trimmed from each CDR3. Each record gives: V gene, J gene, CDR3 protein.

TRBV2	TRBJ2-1	ARTGSGNEQF
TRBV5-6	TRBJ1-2	ASSHPGQGVNYGYT
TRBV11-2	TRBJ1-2	ASSPPGGRGYT
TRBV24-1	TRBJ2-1	ATSDSEARLF
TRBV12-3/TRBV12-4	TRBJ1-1	ASSLRGISEAF
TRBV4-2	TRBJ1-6	ASSQDGLPWSNSPLH
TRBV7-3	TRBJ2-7	ASSLTERTYEQY
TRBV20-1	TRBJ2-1	SASEVLGVQF
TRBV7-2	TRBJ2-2	ASSSWGPGRGGELF
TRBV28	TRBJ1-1	ATLGLLPTEAF
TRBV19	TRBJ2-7	ASRDLRGPHYEQY
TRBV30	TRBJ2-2	AWSGQGATGELF
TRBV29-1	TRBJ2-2	SVEWGGQGTGELF
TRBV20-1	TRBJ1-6	SARDQRNAGSPLH
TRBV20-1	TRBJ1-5	SARGQVWNQPQH
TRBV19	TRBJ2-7	ASCRWSSGRCSSYEQY
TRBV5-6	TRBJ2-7	ASRQGRDEQY
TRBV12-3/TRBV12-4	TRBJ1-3	ASSLRDGGASGNTIY
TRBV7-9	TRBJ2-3	ASIRTDTQY
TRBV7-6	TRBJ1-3	ASKQGNTGTIY
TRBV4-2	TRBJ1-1	ASSQPDRNPEAF
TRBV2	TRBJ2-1	ASSGQNNEQF
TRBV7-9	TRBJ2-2	ASSSGDRGPNTGELF
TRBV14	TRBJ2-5	ASSQDTGGWQETQY
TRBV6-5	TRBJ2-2	ASSYSVGGSGTGELF
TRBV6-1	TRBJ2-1	ASSERAGAGDEQF
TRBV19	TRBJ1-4	ASSKQENEKLF
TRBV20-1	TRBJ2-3	SANPAVAGTDTQY
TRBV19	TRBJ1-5	ASADRYSNQPQH
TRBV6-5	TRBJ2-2	ASSSGAWAPITGELF
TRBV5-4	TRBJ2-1	ASSLWTGVGHNEQF
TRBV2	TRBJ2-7	ASRARTLLAYEQY
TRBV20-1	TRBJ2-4	SARAGQSRNIQY
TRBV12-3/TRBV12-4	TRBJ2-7	ASSFLAGNEQY
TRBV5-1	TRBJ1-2	ASSSGTGALDGYT
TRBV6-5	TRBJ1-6	ASSYSNRGNSPLH
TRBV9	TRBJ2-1	ASSVGGRRGGGNEQF
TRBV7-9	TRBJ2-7	ASSPDPGLAGGYEQY
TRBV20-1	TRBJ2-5	SARGGTGETRGAQETQY
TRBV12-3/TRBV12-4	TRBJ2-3	ASSYPGTSGGADTQY
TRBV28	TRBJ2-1	AKKSSSGGHSSYNEQF
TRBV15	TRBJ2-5	ATSSPTGGTYQETQY